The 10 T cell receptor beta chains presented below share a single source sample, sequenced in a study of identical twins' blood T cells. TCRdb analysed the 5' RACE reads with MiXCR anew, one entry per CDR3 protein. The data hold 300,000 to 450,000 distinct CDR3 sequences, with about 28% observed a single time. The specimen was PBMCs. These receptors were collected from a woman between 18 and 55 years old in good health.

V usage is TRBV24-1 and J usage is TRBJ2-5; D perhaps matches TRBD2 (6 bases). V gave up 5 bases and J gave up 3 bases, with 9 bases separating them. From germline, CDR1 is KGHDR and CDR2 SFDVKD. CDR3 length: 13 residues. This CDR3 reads CATSGGGKETQYF. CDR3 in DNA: TGTGCCACCAGTGGAGGAGGGAAAGAGACCCAGTACTTC.

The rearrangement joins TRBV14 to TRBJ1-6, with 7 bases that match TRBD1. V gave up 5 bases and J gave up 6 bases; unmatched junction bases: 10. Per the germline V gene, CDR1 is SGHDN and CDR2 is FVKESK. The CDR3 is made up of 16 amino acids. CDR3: CASSSLGGGLNSPLHF. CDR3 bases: TGTGCCAGCAGCTCTCTTGGAGGGGGCCTTAATTCACCCCTCCACTTT.

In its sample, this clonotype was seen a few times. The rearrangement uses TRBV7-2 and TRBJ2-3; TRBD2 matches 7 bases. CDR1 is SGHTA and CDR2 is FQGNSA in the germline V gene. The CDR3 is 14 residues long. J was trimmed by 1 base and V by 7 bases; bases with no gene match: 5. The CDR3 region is CASNQAGRTDTQYF. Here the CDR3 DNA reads TGTGCCAGCAACCAAGCGGGGCGCACAGATACGCAGTATTTT.

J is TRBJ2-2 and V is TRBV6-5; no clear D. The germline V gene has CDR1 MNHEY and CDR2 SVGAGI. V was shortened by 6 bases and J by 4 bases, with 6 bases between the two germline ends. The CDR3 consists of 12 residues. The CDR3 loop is CASSKTTGELFF. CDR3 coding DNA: TGTGCCAGCAGCAAAACCACCGGGGAGCTGTTTTTT.

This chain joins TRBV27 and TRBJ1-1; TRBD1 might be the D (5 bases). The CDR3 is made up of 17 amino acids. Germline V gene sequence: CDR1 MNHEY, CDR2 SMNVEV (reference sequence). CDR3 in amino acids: CSRSFVCPGTMNTEAFF. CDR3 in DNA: TGTTCCCGCAGTTTTGTGTGCCCTGGGACCATGAACACTGAAGCTTTCTTT.

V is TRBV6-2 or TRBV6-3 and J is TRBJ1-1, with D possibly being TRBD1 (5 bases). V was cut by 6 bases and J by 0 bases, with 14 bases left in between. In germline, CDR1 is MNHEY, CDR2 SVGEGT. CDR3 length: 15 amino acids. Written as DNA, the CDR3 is TGTGCCAGCAGCTGGGCAGGGAGGCTGAACACTGAAGCTTTCTTT. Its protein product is CASSWAGRLNTEAFF.

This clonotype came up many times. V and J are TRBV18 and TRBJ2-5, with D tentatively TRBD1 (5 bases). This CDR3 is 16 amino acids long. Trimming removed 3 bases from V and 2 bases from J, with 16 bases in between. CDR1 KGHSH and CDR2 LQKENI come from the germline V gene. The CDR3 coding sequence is TGTGCCAGCTCACCTACCGCAGGGTCGAATCAAGAGACCCAGTACTTC. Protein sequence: CASSPTAGSNQETQYF.

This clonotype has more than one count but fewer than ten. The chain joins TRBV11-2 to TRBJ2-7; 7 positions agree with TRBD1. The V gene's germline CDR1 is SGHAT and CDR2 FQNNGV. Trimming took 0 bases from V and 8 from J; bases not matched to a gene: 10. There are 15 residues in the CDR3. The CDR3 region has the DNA TGTGCCAGCAGCTTAGATTCGCCTGGGGACAGCCAGCAGTACTTC. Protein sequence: CASSLDSPGDSQQYF.

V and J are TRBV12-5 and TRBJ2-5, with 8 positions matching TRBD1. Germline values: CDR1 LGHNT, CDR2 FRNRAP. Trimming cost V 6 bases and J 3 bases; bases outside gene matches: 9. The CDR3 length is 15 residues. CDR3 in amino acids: CASGPSLTGEETQYF. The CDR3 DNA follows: TGTGCTAGTGGCCCTTCCTTGACAGGGGAAGAGACCCAGTACTTC. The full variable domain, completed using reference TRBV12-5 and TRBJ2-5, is DARVTQTPRHKVTEMGQEVTMRCQPILGHNTVFWYRQTMMQGLELLAYFRNRAPLDDSGMPKDRFSAEMPDATLATLKIQPSEPRDSAVYFCASGPSLTGEETQYFGPGTRLLVL.

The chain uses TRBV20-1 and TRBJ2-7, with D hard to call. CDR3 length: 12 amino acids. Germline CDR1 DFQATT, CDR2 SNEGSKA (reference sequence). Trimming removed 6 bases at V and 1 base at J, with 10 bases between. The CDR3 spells CSATGPSYEQYF. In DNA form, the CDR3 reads TGCAGTGCCACCGGGCCATCCTACGAGCAGTACTTC.